This TCR beta chain was sequenced in a study of cytomegalovirus exposure and HLA in healthy donors. PCR amplification relied on 60 Vbeta primers (plus 13 Jbeta primers). Assay used: immunoSEQ multiplex PCR; TCRdb lists only in-frame clones, some missing. Found here are roughly 87,000 clones, more than 75% of them singletons; the top ten hold 14% to 15%. Study results and caveats: A later analysis reportedly found fewer N-insertions in an Asian-associated ancestry cluster than the approximately 660-donor mean. The study labeled 180 or so TCR beta chains cytomegalovirus-associated. Later work found that TCR association rates differed between HLA loci; DRB1 had the most and HLA-C the fewest.

V gave up 6 bases and J gave up 8 bases; unmatched junction bases: 16. CDR3 length: 18 residues. Per the germline V gene, CDR1 is LNHDA and CDR2 is SQIVND (reference sequence). To note about this clone: As yet, its antigen is unknown.

The chain recombines TRBV19 with TRBJ1-4, with 12 bases identical to TRBD1. The sample was PBMCs. The sequence was collected from a woman aged 35 to 49 in good health and CMV-seropositive. The CDR3 sequence: CASRTRASRDRGHEKLFF. In nucleotides, the CDR3 is TGTGCCAGTAGGACCCGGGCGTCAAGGGACAGGGGGCACGAAAAACTGTTTTTT.